A single sample is the source of the 31 T cell receptor beta chains below, sequenced in a study of vaccination and CD4 T cells after COVID-19. Sample treatment: approximately 9-day PBMC culture with coronavirus spike peptide pools or control peptides (ViraFEST assay). Cultured CD4+ T-cell DNA underwent Oncomine TCR Beta short-read sequencing. TCRdb redid the calling of the PCR reads with MiXCR, one entry per CDR3 protein. The sample shows some 16,000 distinct CDR3 sequences, around 50% of them seen only once. The antigens for these receptors are not known. Sequenced here: CD4+ T cells from blood, cultured in vitro, sampled before SARS-CoV-2 vaccination. The receptor set was obtained from a human donor who had recovered from COVID-19.

The chain links TRBV11-3 to TRBJ2-7; the D call may be TRBD1 or TRBD2 (6 bases each). The CDR3 totals 13 residues. Per germline, CDR1 SGHNT and CDR2 YENEEA. The ends were cut back, 7 bases at V and 11 bases at J, with 21 bases in the middle. The CDR3 protein is CASNRGGLTPEYF. The CDR3 coding sequence is TGTGCCAGCAACCGAGGGGGGCTCACTCCGGAGTACTTC.

The chain uses TRBV2 and TRBJ1-6; D unresolved. The CDR3 spans 15 residues. The V end lost 3 bases, the J end lost 7 bases, and 13 bases lay between the germline ends. The V gene's germline CDR1 is SNHLY and CDR2 FYNNEI. In DNA form, the CDR3 reads TGTGCCAGCAGTGAGAGGAGAACGGAGAATTCACCCCTCCACTTT. Amino acid sequence: CASSERRTENSPLHF.

CDR3 protein: CASTRDRGQTEAFF. CDR3 in DNA: TGTGCCAGTACCAGGGACAGGGGGCAAACTGAAGCTTTCTTT. The chain recombines TRBV19 with TRBJ1-1; 12 bases match TRBD1. Germline V lookup: CDR1 LNHDA, CDR2 SQIVND (reference sequence). After removal of 7 bases from V and 5 bases from J, the junction contained 5 bases not matched to a gene. This CDR3 region has 14 residues.

In its sample, this clonotype was seen a few times. The chain carries TRBV20-1 and TRBJ2-3, with 11 bases fitting TRBD2. The length of the CDR3 is 18 residues. Per the germline V gene, CDR1 is DFQATT and CDR2 is SNEGSKA (reference sequence). Trimming at V came to 1 base and at J to 6 bases, leaving 15 bases not matched to a gene. CDR3 amino acids: CSARVISGLAVSGDTQYF. The CDR3 nucleotides are TGCAGTGCTAGAGTAATTTCGGGACTAGCGGTGTCGGGGGATACGCAGTATTTT.

The V and J genes are TRBV7-2 and TRBJ1-1; D unclear. Germline assignment: CDR1 SGHTA and CDR2 FQGNSA. CDR3 length: 14 residues. The V and J ends lost 4 bases and 1 base respectively, with 10 bases between them. The CDR3 here is CASSYGTANTEAFF. The CDR3 nucleotides read TGTGCCAGCAGCTACGGAACAGCGAACACTGAAGCTTTCTTT.

Only a few counts were recorded for this clonotype. V and J are TRBV7-3 and TRBJ2-2; perhaps TRBD1 as D (6 bases). Between the trimmed V and J ends, which lost 3 bases and 0 bases, there was a span of 11 bases. The length of the CDR3 is 16 residues. The germline V gene has CDR1 SGHTA and CDR2 FQGTGA. The CDR3 sequence: CASSFSGDPNTGELFF. The CDR3 bases are TGTGCCAGCAGCTTTTCAGGGGACCCGAACACCGGGGAGCTGTTTTTT.

The chain links TRBV7-2 to TRBJ1-3; D is perhaps TRBD1 (6 bases). The CDR3 sequence is 15 residues long. CDR1 and CDR2 from the germline V gene are SGHTA and FQGNSA. The V gene lost 0 bases and the J gene lost 2 bases, with 8 bases spanning the gap. CDR3 amino acids: CASSLATGTGNTIYF. CDR3 nucleotides: TGTGCCAGCAGCTTAGCGACAGGCACTGGAAACACCATATATTTT. Using reference TRBV7-2 and TRBJ1-3 for the parts outside the CDR3, the full variable domain is GAGVSQSPSNKVTEKGKDVELRCDPISGHTALYWYRQSLGQGLEFLIYFQGNSAPDKSGLPSDRFSAERTGGSVSTLTIQRTQQEDSAVYLCASSLATGTGNTIYFGEGSWLTVV.

The chain uses TRBV6-2 or TRBV6-3 and TRBJ1-5; D is undetermined. The V and J ends lost 8 bases and 11 bases respectively, with 10 bases between them. There are 10 residues in the CDR3. Germline V CDR1 and CDR2: MNHEY, SVGEGT. The CDR3 is CASGNWAQHF. The DNA for the CDR3 is TGTGCCAGCGGTAATTGGGCCCAGCATTTT.

This clonotype was counted a few times. CDR3: CASSFGSGYTF. CDR3 DNA sequence: TGTGCCAGCAGTTTCGGGAGCGGCTACACCTTC. This chain uses TRBV6-2 or TRBV6-3 with TRBJ1-2; D not resolved. Trimming removed 4 bases at V and 8 bases at J, with 8 bases between. Per germline, CDR1 MNHEY and CDR2 SVGEGT. This CDR3 is 11 amino acids long.

A single count supports this clonotype. This chain joins TRBV28 and TRBJ1-5; unclear D gene. V lost 3 bases and J 11 bases, leaving 11 bases between the germline ends. This CDR3 is 12 amino acids long. Germline V gives CDR1 MDHEN, CDR2 SYDVKM. This chain's CDR3 is CASSFISGTQHF. In nucleotides, the CDR3 is TGTGCCAGCAGTTTCATCTCCGGCACCCAGCATTTT.

This clonotype has a handful of counts. This rearrangement joins TRBV11-1 to TRBJ1-5; 10 nucleotides agree with TRBD1. The CDR3 is made up of 15 amino acids. Per the germline V gene, CDR1 is SGHAT and CDR2 is FQDESV (reference sequence). V was pared by 4 bases and J by 4 bases, with 4 bases of the junction left unmatched. The CDR3 loop reads CASSSGQGRNQPQHF. As DNA, the CDR3 is TGTGCCAGCAGCTCGGGACAGGGGCGGAATCAGCCCCAGCATTTT.

The table lists this clonotype with a count of one. The V gene is TRBV19, the J gene TRBJ1-2; 8 bases align to TRBD1. Looked up from germline, CDR1 is LNHDA and CDR2 is SQIVND (reference sequence). V gave up 1 base and J gave up 6 bases; unmatched junction bases: 4. This CDR3 comprises 14 residues. CDR3 sequence (DNA): TGTGCCAGTAGTATAGGGACAGGGATCGATGGCTACACCTTC. This gives the protein CASSIGTGIDGYTF.

V and J are TRBV11-3 and TRBJ1-2; tentative D call: TRBD1 (5 bases). V was trimmed by 0 bases and J by 9 bases, leaving 11 bases between them. CDR1 and CDR2 (germline): SGHNT, YENEEA. The CDR3 has 13 residues. This CDR3 reads CASSLDKTGSYTF. Written as DNA, the CDR3 is TGTGCCAGCAGCTTAGATAAAACAGGAAGCTACACCTTC.

This clonotype was found a few times. The CDR3 nucleotides read TGTGCCAGCGGCTGGGCCTCTCAACATTCACCCCTCCACTTT. Amino acids: CASGWASQHSPLHF. This chain links TRBV27 with TRBJ1-6, with unresolved D. CDR3 length: 14 residues. Looked up from germline, CDR1 is MNHEY and CDR2 is SMNVEV (reference sequence). The ends were cut back, 8 bases at V and 8 bases at J, with 16 bases in the middle.

The V gene is TRBV6-5, the J gene TRBJ1-2; 9 positions match TRBD1. Germline CDR1 MNHEY, CDR2 SVGAGI. There are 16 residues in the CDR3. Trimming took 2 bases from V and 8 from J; bases not matched to a gene: 12. The DNA of the CDR3 is TGTGCCAGCAGTTACGCATCACAGGGGGCAACGGGAGGCTACACCTTC. Its protein is CASSYASQGATGGYTF.

This clonotype has a handful of counts. The CDR3 loop is CASSFQRGGETQYF. Written as DNA, the CDR3 is TGTGCCAGCAGCTTTCAACGGGGCGGAGAGACCCAGTACTTC. V and J are TRBV5-5 and TRBJ2-5; D may match TRBD1 or TRBD2 (5 bases each). CDR1 is SGHKS and CDR2 is YYEKEE in the germline V gene (reference sequence). The V and J ends lost 2 bases and 4 bases respectively, with 12 bases between them. The CDR3 totals 14 residues.

The CDR3 DNA reads as TGTGCCAGCAGGCCCCGGACTACCGAGGGGCCTGGCAACACAGATACGCAGTATTTT. Protein sequence: CASRPRTTEGPGNTDTQYF. V is TRBV7-2 and J is TRBJ2-3, with D possibly being TRBD2 (6 bases). The germline CDR1 and CDR2 sequences are SGHTA and FQGNSA. V was clipped by 6 bases and J by 2 bases, with 27 bases between them. The CDR3 consists of 19 residues.

This clonotype was observed a few times. The chain uses TRBV6-1 and TRBJ1-3; D not certain. V was cut by 6 bases and J by 4 bases, with 10 bases left in between. Per germline, CDR1 MNHNS and CDR2 SASEGT. This CDR3 is 13 amino acids long. CDR3 sequence: CASSRSEGNTIYF. As DNA, the CDR3 is TGTGCCAGCAGCAGGTCGGAGGGAAACACCATATATTTT.

In DNA, the CDR3 is TGTGCCAGCAGTCTCACAGGGAGCTCCTACAATGAGCAGTTCTTC. It translates to CASSLTGSSYNEQFF. The rearrangement uses TRBV7-9 and TRBJ2-1, with D possibly TRBD1 on 6 matching bases. The germline V gene encodes CDR1 SEHNR and CDR2 FQNEAQ (reference sequence). The CDR3 contains 15 residues. Trimming removed 6 bases from V and 0 bases from J, with 12 bases in between.

The gene calls are TRBV2 and TRBJ2-3; TRBD1 might be the D (6 bases). V shed 7 bases and J shed 5 bases, with 16 bases lying between them. Germline V CDR1 and CDR2: SNHLY, FYNNEI. This CDR3 spans 14 amino acids. The CDR3 DNA is TGTGCCAGCACCCTGATACAGGGACAAGATACGCAGTATTTT. Translated: CASTLIQGQDTQYF.

The chain uses TRBV27 and TRBJ2-2; 12 bases are a match to TRBD2. V dropped 6 bases and J dropped 7; count of bases not matched to a gene: 6. The germline gives CDR1 MNHEY, CDR2 SMNVEV (reference sequence). CDR3 length: 15 amino acids. The CDR3 here is CASSPSGRAFGELFF. The CDR3 DNA is TGTGCCAGCAGCCCTAGCGGGAGGGCCTTCGGGGAGCTGTTTTTT.

This clonotype appeared a single time. The chain's CDR3 is CASSFGQGKSQYF. CDR3 nucleotides: TGTGCCAGCAGCTTCGGGCAGGGGAAGTCCCAGTACTTC. The chain links TRBV5-8 to TRBJ2-5, with D possibly being TRBD1 (6 bases). V dropped 2 bases and J dropped 9 bases, with 14 bases sitting between them. The CDR3 contains 13 residues. Germline CDR1 is SGHTS and CDR2 is YDEGEE.

The chain employs TRBV7-6 and TRBJ2-2, with 9 nucleotides matching TRBD1. This CDR3 has 18 amino acids. The V and J ends lost 5 bases and 2 bases, in that order; junction bases with no gene match: 12. Germline CDR1 reads SGHVS; CDR2 reads FNYEAQ. CDR3: CASSPRTGTGYNTGELFF. The CDR3 nucleotides are TGTGCCAGCAGCCCCCGAACAGGGACAGGGTACAACACCGGGGAGCTGTTTTTT.

The rearrangement uses TRBV7-2 and TRBJ1-1; no firm D call. CDR1 is SGHTA and CDR2 is FQGNSA in the germline V gene. This CDR3 spans 13 amino acids. Trimming took 0 bases from V and 3 from J, leaving 5 bases between them. The CDR3 loop reads CASSLAADTEAFF. As DNA, the CDR3 is TGTGCCAGCAGCTTAGCGGCCGACACTGAAGCTTTCTTT.

The chain carries TRBV7-3 and TRBJ2-1; TRBD2 agrees at 9 bases. V shed 3 bases, J shed 5 bases, and the junction held 2 bases outside the gene matches. Germline V gene sequence: CDR1 SGHTA, CDR2 FQGTGA. This CDR3 region has 14 residues. The CDR3 spells CASSFQRGDNEQFF. CDR3 DNA: TGTGCCAGCAGCTTTCAGCGGGGGGACAATGAGCAGTTCTTC.

This clonotype has more than one count but fewer than ten. This chain links TRBV11-3 with TRBJ1-2; no clear D. There are 14 residues in the CDR3. The V end was cut by 1 base, the J end by 7 bases, with 13 bases between. Germline CDR1 and CDR2: SGHNT and YENEEA. Here the CDR3 reads CASSLVRGNPGYTF. CDR3 coding DNA: TGTGCCAGCAGCTTAGTGAGAGGGAACCCTGGCTACACCTTC.

The chain joins TRBV25-1 to TRBJ2-3; 8 nucleotides align to TRBD2. V gave up 2 bases and J gave up 6 bases; unmatched junction bases: 10. Germline V lookup: CDR1 MGHDK, CDR2 SYGVNS. The CDR3 is made up of 16 amino acids. In DNA, the CDR3 is TGTGCCAGCAGTGAAGTAAAAGCGGGAGTGTGTGATACGCAGTATTTT. This sequence encodes CASSEVKAGVCDTQYF.

As DNA, the CDR3 is TGTGCCAGCAGTGAAGGGACAGGGGGTTTTTACGAGCAGTACTTC. Its protein product is CASSEGTGGFYEQYF. This sequence joins TRBV2 and TRBJ2-7; TRBD1 agrees at 10 bases. The CDR3 length is 15 residues. Trimming removed 1 base from V and 4 bases from J; junction bases left unmatched: 4. CDR1 and CDR2 from the germline V gene are SNHLY and FYNNEI.

V and J are TRBV12-3 or TRBV12-4 and TRBJ2-7; 7 bases fit TRBD2. Trimming removed 5 bases from V and 2 bases from J; junction bases left unmatched: 9. This CDR3 is 15 amino acids long. The CDR3 sequence: CASSPTLAGTYEQYF. The CDR3 nucleotides read TGTGCCAGCAGTCCAACCTTAGCGGGTACCTACGAGCAGTACTTC.

The chain couples TRBV10-3 to TRBJ2-5; the D gene is possibly TRBD1 (6 bases). Germline V lookup: CDR1 ENHRY, CDR2 SYGVKD. This CDR3 has 13 residues. V was trimmed by 4 bases and J by 5 bases, leaving 11 bases between them. The CDR3 DNA follows: TGTGCCATCAGTGGCAGGGGCGGGGAGACCCAGTACTTC. Its translation: CAISGRGGETQYF.

This clonotype appeared a few times. The J gene is TRBJ2-5, the V gene TRBV12-3 or TRBV12-4, with D possibly being TRBD1 (5 bases). Deletions cut 3 bases from V and 1 base from J, with 18 bases between. The CDR3 totals 17 residues. This chain's CDR3 is CASSFSRVGVSQETQYF. The CDR3 nucleotides are TGTGCCAGCAGTTTTTCAAGGGTAGGGGTGAGCCAAGAGACCCAGTACTTC.